This T cell receptor (beta chain) was recovered during a study of T cells after yellow fever vaccination. TCRdb re-derived calls from the 5' RACE reads in MiXCR, one entry per CDR3 protein. The repertoire holds 140,000 to 150,000 distinct CDR3 sequences, with under 8% as singletons. Sequencing used CD4+ T cells sorted from PBMCs, obtained 10 days after the yellow fever booster vaccination. The receptor comes from a man younger than 45 who received the YFV17D yellow fever vaccine.

CDR3 loop: CSARDQERHPPETQYF. The CDR3 DNA is TGCAGTGCTAGAGATCAGGAGAGACATCCGCCAGAGACCCAGTACTTC. V and J are TRBV20-1 and TRBJ2-5; D is unresolved. V was clipped by 0 bases and J by 4 bases, with 18 bases between them. The germline V gene has CDR1 DFQATT and CDR2 SNEGSKA (reference sequence). CDR3 length: 16 residues.